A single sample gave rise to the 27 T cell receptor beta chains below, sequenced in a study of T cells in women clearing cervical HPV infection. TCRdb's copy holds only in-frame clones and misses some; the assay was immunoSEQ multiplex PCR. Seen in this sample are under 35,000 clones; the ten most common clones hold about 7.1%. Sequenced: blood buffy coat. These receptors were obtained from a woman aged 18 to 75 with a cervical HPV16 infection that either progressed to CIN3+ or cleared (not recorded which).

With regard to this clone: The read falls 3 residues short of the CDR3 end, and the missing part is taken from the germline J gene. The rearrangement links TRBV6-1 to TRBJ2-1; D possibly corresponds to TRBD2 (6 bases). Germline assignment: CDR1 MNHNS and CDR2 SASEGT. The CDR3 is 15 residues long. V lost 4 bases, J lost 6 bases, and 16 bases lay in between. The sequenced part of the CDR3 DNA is TGTGCCAGCAGTGGGGAGACTAGTGGTTTCAATGAG. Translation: CASSGETSGFNE. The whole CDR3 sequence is CASSGETSGFNEQFF.

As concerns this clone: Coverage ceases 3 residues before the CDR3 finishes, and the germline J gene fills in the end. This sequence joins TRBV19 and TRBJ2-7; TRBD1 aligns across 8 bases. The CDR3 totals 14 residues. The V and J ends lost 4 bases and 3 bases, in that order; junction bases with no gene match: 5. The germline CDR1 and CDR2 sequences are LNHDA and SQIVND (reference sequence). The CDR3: CASSTGQGGYEQYF. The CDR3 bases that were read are TGTGCCAGTAGTACTGGACAGGGTGGCTACGAG.

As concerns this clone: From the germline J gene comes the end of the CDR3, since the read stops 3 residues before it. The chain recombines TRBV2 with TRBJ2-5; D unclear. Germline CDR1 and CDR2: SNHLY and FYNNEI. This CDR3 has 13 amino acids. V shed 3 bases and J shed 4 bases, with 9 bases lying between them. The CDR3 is CASSEGSLETQYF. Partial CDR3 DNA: TGTGCCAGCAGTGAGGGCAGCCTAGAGACC.

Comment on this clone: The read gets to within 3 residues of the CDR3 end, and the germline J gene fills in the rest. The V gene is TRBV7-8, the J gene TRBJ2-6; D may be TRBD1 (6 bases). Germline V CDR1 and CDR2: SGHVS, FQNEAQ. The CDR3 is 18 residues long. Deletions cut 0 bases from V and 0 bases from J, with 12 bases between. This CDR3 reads CASSLAGTGHSGANVLTF. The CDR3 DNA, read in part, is TGTGCCAGCAGCTTAGCTGGTACAGGGCACTCTGGGGCCAACGTC.

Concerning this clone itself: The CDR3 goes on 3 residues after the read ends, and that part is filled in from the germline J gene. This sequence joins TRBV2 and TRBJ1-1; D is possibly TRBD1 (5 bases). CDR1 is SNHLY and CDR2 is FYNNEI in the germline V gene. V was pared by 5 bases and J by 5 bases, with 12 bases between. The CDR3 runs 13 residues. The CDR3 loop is CASSQGLGTEAFF. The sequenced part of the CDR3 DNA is TGTGCCAGCAGTCAGGGCCTTGGGACTGAA. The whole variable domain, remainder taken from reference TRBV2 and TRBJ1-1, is EPEVTQTPSHQVTQMGQEVILRCVPISNHLYFYWYRQILGQKVEFLVSFYNNEISEKSEIFDDQFSVERPDGSNFTLKIRSTKLEDSAMYFCASSQGLGTEAFFGQGTRLTVV.

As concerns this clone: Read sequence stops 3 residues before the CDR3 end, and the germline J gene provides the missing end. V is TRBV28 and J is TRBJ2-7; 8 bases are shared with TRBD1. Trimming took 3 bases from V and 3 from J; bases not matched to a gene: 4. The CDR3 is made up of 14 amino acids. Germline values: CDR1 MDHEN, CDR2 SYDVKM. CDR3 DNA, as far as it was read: TGTGCCAGCAGTTTGAGCGGACAGGGCTACGAG. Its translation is CASSLSGQGYE. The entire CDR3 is CASSLSGQGYEQYF.

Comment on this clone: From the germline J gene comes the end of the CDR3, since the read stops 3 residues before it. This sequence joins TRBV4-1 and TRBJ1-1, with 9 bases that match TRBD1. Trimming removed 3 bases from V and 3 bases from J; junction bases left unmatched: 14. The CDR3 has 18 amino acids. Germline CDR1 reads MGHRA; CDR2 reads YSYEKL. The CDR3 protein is CASSQSTGGYSVDTEAFF. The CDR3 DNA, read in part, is TGCGCCAGCAGCCAGTCGACAGGGGGATATTCAGTAGACACTGAA.

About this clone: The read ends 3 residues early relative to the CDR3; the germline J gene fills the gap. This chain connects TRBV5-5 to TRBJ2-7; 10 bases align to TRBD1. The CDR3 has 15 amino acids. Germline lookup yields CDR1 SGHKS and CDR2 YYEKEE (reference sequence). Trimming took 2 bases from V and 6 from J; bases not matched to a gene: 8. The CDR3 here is CASSLVGQGVVEQYF. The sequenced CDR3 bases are TGTGCCAGCAGCTTAGTTGGACAGGGGGTCGTCGAG. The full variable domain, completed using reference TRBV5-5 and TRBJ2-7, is DAGVTQSPTHLIKTRGQQVTLRCSPISGHKSVSWYQQVLGQGPQFIFQYYEKEERGRGNFPDRFSARQFPNYSSELNVNALLLGDSALYLCASSLVGQGVVEQYFGPGTRLTVT.

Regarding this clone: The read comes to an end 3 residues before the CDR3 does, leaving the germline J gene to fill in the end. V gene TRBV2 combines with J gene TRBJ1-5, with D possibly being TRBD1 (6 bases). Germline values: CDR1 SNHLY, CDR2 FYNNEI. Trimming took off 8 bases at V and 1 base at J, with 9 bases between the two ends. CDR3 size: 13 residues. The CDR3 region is CASGGASNQPQHF. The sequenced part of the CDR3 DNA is TGTGCCAGCGGGGGGGCGAGCAATCAGCCC.

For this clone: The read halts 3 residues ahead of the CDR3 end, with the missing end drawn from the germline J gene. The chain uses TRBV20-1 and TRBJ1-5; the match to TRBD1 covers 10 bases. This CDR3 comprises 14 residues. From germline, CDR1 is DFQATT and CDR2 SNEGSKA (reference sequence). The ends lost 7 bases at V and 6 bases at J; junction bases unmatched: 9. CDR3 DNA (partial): TGCAGTGTCCCGGGACAGGGGCTTGGTCAGCCC. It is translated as CSVPGQGLGQP. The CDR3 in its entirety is CSVPGQGLGQPQHF.

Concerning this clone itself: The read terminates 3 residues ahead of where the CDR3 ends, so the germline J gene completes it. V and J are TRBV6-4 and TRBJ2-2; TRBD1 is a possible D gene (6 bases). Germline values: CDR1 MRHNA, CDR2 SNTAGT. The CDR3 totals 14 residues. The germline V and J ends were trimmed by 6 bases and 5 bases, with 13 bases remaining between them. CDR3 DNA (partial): TGTGCCAGCAGAAGGACAGAAGAGACCGGGGAG. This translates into CASRRTEETGE. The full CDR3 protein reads CASRRTEETGELFF.

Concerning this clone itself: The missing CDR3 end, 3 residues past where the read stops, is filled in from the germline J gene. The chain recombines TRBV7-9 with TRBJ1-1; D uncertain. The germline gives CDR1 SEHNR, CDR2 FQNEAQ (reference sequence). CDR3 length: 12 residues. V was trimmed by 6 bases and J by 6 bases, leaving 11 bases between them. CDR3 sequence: CASSSSAAEAFF. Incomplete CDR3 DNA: TGTGCCAGCAGTAGTTCCGCGGCTGAA.

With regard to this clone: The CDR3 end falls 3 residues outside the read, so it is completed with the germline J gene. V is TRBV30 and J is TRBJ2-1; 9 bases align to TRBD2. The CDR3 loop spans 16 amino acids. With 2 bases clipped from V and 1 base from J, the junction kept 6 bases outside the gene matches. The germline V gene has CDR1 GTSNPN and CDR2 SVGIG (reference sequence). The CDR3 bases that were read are TGTGCCTGGAGTAAAGCGGGAGGTCGGTCCTACAATGAG. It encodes CAWSKAGGRSYNE. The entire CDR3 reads CAWSKAGGRSYNEQFF.

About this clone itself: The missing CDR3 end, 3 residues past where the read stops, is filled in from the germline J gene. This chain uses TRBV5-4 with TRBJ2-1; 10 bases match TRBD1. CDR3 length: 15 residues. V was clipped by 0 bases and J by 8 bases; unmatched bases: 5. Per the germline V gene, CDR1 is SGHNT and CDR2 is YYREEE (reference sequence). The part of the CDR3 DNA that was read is TGTGCCAGCAGCTTGGCCGGGACAGGGGTGGATGAG. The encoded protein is CASSLAGTGVDE. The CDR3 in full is CASSLAGTGVDEQFF.

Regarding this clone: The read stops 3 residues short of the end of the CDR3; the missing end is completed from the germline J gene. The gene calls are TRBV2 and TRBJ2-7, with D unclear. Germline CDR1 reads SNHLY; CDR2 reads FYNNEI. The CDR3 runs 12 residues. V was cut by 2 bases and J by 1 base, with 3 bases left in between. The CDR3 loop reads CASSEQSYEQYF. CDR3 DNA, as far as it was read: TGTGCCAGCAGTGAACAGTCCTACGAG. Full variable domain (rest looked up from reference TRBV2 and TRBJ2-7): EPEVTQTPSHQVTQMGQEVILRCVPISNHLYFYWYRQILGQKVEFLVSFYNNEISEKSEIFDDQFSVERPDGSNFTLKIRSTKLEDSAMYFCASSEQSYEQYFGPGTRLTVT.

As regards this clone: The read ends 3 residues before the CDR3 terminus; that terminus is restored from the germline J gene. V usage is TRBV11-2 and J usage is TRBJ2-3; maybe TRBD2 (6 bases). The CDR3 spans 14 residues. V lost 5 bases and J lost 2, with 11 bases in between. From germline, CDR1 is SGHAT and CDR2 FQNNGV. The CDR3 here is CASSTGLHTDTQYF. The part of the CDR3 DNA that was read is TGTGCCAGCAGCACGGGACTCCACACAGATACG.

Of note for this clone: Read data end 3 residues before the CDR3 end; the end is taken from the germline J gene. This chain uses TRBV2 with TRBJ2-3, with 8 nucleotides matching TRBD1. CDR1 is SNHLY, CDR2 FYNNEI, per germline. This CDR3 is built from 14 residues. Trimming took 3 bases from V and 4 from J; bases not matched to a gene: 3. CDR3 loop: CASSDQGAADTQYF. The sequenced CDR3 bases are TGTGCCAGCAGTGATCAGGGGGCGGCAGATACG.

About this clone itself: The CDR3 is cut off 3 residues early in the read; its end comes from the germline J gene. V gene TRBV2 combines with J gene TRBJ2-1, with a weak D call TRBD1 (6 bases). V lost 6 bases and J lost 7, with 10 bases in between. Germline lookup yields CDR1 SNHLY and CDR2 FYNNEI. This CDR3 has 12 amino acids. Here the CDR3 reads CASSLDRNEQFF. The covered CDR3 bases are TGTGCCAGCAGCCTCGACAGGAATGAG.

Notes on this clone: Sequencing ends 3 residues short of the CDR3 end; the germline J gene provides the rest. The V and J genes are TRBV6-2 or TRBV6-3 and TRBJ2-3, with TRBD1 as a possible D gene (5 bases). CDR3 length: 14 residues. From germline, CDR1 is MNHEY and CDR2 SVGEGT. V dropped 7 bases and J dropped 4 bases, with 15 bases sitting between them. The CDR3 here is CASNGGAESDTQYF. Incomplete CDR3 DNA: TGTGCCAGCAACGGTGGGGCCGAATCAGATACG.

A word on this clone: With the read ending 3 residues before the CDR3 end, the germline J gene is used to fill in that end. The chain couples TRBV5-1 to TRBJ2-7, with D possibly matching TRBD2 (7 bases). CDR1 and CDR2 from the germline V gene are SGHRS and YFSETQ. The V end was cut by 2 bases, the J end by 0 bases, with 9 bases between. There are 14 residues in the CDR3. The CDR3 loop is CASSLGGGSYEQYF. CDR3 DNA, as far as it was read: TGCGCCAGCAGCTTAGGGGGGGGCTCCTACGAG.

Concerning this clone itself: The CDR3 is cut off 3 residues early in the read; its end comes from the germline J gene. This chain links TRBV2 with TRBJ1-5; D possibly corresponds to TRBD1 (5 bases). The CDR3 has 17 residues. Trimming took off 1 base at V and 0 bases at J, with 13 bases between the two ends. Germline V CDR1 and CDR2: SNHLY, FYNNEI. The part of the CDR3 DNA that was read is TGTGCCAGCAGTGAAGGACTGGGGCTTTATAGCAATCAGCCC. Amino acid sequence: CASSEGLGLYSNQP. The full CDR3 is CASSEGLGLYSNQPQHF.

The CDR3 loop reads CASGLVPLRGNSPLHF. The DNA read from the CDR3 is TGTGCTAGTGGTTTGGTACCGCTTAGGGGTAATTCACCC. The J gene is TRBJ1-6, the V gene TRBV12-5; perhaps TRBD1 as D (5 bases). The CDR3 is cut off 3 residues early in the read; its end comes from the germline J gene. The ends were cut back, 0 bases at V and 6 bases at J, with 12 bases in the middle. The CDR3 contains 16 residues. Germline V gene data show CDR1 as LGHNT and CDR2 as FRNRAP.

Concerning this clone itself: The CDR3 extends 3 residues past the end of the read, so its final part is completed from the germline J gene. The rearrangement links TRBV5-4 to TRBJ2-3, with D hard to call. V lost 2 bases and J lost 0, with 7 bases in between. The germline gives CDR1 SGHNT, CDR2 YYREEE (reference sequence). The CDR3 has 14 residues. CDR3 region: CASSLQTSTDTQYF. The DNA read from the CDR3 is TGTGCCAGCAGCTTACAAACCAGCACAGATACG. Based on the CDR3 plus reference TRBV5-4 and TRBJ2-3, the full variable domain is ETGVTQSPTHLIKTRGQQVTLRCSSQSGHNTVSWYQQALGQGPQFIFQYYREEENGRGNFPPRFSGLQFPNYSSELNVNALELDDSALYLCASSLQTSTDTQYFGPGTRLTVL.

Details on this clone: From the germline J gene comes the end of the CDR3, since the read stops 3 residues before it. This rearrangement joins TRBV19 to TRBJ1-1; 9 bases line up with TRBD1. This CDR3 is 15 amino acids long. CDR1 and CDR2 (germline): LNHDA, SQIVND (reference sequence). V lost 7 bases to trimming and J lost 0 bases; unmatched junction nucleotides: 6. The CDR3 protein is CASKGDRVLNTEAFF. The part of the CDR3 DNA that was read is TGTGCCAGTAAAGGGGACAGGGTCTTGAACACTGAA.

CDR3 bases read: TGTGCCAGTAGGCCTGATGGGGCCCAGGGCACC. This gives the protein CASRPDGAQGT. The whole CDR3 is CASRPDGAQGTIYF. This rearrangement joins TRBV7-9 to TRBJ1-3, with a possible D match to TRBD1 (5 bases). The read comes to an end 3 residues before the CDR3 does, leaving the germline J gene to fill in the end. CDR3 length equals 14 residues. Germline V gene lookup returns CDR1 SEHNR and CDR2 FQNEAQ (reference sequence). Trimming shortened V by 9 bases and J by 9 bases, and 21 bases separated the two germline ends.

This CDR3 is CASSSLLRGSPDTQYF. The covered CDR3 bases are TGTGCCAGCAGTTCCCTCTTACGGGGGTCACCAGATACG. The chain joins TRBV27 to TRBJ2-3, with a weak D call TRBD2 (6 bases). The read gets to within 3 residues of the CDR3 end, and the germline J gene fills in the rest. This CDR3 region has 16 residues. V lost 4 bases to trimming and J lost 4 bases, with 18 bases between them. Germline V gives CDR1 MNHEY, CDR2 SMNVEV (reference sequence).

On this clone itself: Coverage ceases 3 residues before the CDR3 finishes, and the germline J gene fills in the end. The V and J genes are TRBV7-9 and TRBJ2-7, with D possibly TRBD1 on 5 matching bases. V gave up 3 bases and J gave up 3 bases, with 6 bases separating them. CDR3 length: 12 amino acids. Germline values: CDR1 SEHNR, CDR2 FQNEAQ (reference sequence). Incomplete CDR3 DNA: TGTGCCAGCAGCTTCGACAGCTACGAG. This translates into CASSFDSYE. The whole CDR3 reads CASSFDSYEQYF.